This T cell receptor beta chain was obtained from a study of CD8 T cells in Susac syndrome (dated by TCRdb to about 2019). Broadly, across the study: Whether CD8+ T cell activation and differentiation in Susac syndrome was antigen driven was tested using repertoire sequencing. CD8+ T cell repertoire clonality was compared between some 13 healthy donors, some 14 Susac syndrome patients and approximately 16 multiple sclerosis patients.

Here is what the overall study found, with its caveats: The study acknowledged that relatively few individuals were included in the TCR sequencing and HLA analysis.

About this clonotype itself: No cognate antigen has been identified for it. No much larger clonotype is one base removed from it; base qualities were not supplied.

Peripheral blood CD8+ and CD4+ T cells from healthy donors, Susac syndrome patients and multiple sclerosis patients were profiled using high-throughput TCR beta sequencing. The healthy donors served as controls matched for age and sex. CD8+ TEMRA cells were enriched by FACS, while bulk CD8+ and CD4+ T cells were purified by magnetic negative isolation. Blood was drawn into EDTA tubes, processed within 24 hours, and PBMCs were isolated by density gradient centrifugation. PBMCs intended for TCR sequencing were frozen in liquid nitrogen and were later thawed in a 37 degrees C water bath. Purity of sorted or isolated CD4+, CD8+ and CD8+ TEMRA cells was at least 90%. V is pared back by 3 bases and J by 3 bases, with 9 bases lying between the germline termini. The germline V gene encodes CDR1 ENHRY and CDR2 SYGVKD. The CDR3 goes from the cysteine to the phenylalanine over 13 residues. Only the CDR3 DNA stays, 39 bases, in frame from base 1.

RNA was extracted using the RNeasy kit, and roughly 0.5 to 1 ug of the RNA was reverse transcribed with random hexamers. TCR beta CDR3 regions were amplified with the immunoSEQ multiplex PCR assay covering 54 Vbeta and 13 Jbeta segments. PCR amplification bias was corrected using a synthetic template baseline for primer optimization and computational correction. Regarding the original processing steps: Only productive sequences were kept, with reads annotated to V, D and J genes according to IMGT and analyzed in immunoSEQ Analyzer. To calculate clonality, Shannon entropy was normalized by log2 of the number of productive unique sequences and then subtracted from one. Public and private clones were assessed among the 100 most prevalent clones of each patient and control. Clones were defined as Susac-specific when absent from the healthy and MS cohorts, from over 950 published viral clones and from other ImmuneACCESS disease sequences. Using fastp at Q25 and MiXCR, TCRdb reprocessed the public reads and kept productive beta chains. Identical CDR3 proteins give one entry, which carries the most common genes and DNA. Clone size and V and J calls follow TCRdb, not the original study. The sample yields around 62,000 distinct CDR3 sequences; around 94% were counted once. Approximately 0.21% of the sample comes from the top ten.

The sequence is built from TRBV10-3 and TRBJ2-7; no confident D gene assignment can be made. Sequencing was performed on CD8+ T cells from PBMCs. This TCR was recovered from a human donor in good health. CDR3 reads: CAISDSGYYEQYF. The bases read TGTGCCATCAGTGACAGTGGGTACTACGAGCAGTACTTC.